This T cell receptor beta chain was captured in a study of T cells after posttransplantation cyclophosphamide. General study points: TRB clonality was highly associated with recipient CMV seropositivity and reactivation.

TCRdb's copy holds only in-frame clones and misses some; the assay was immunoSEQ multiplex PCR. The sample presents roughly 35,000 clones, none singletons. This clone appeared many times. The antigen is undetermined. The sequencing input was PBMCs. The TCR originated in a girl aged 10 to 17 in good health, CMV-negative, and a related stem cell transplant donor.

The CDR3 reads CASSESGVHEQYF. The CDR3 DNA is TGCGCCAGCAGTGAGTCGGGAGTCCACGAGCAGTACTTC. This sequence joins TRBV10-1 and TRBJ2-7; tentatively, D is TRBD2 (5 bases). The germline V gene has CDR1 WNHNN and CDR2 SYGVQD (reference sequence). The CDR3 is 13 residues long. V shed 0 bases and J shed 5 bases, with 8 bases lying between them.